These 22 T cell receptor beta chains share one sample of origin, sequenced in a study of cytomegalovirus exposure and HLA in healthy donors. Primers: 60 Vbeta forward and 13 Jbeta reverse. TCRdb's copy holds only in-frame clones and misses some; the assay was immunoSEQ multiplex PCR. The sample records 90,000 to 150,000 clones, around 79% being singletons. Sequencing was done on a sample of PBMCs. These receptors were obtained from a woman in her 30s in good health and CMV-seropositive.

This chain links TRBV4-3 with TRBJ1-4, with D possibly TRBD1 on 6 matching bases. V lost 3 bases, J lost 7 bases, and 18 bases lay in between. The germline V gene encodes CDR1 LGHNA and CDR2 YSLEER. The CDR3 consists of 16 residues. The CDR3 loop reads CASSHVLGGGSEKLFF. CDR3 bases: TGCGCCAGCAGCCATGTCTTAGGGGGAGGGAGTGAAAAACTGTTTTTT.

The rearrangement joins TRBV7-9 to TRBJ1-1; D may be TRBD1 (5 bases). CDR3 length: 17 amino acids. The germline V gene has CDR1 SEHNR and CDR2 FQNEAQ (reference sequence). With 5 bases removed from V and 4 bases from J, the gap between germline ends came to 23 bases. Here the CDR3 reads CASSPLGQPMKVTEAFF. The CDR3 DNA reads TGTGCCAGCAGCCCCCTGGGGCAGCCAATGAAAGTCACTGAAGCTTTCTTT.

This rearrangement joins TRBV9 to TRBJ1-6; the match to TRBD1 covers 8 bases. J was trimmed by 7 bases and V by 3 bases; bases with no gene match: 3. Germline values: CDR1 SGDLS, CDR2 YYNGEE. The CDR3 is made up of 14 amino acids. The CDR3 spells CASSDGQGNSPLHF. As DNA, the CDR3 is TGTGCCAGCAGCGATGGACAGGGAAATTCACCCCTCCACTTT.

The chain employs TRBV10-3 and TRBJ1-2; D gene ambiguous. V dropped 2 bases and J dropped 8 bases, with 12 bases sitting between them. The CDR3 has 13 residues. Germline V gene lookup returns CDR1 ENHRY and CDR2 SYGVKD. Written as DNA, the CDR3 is TGTGCCATCAGTGAGGAGGTTCTAAGGGGCTACACCTTC. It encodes CAISEEVLRGYTF.

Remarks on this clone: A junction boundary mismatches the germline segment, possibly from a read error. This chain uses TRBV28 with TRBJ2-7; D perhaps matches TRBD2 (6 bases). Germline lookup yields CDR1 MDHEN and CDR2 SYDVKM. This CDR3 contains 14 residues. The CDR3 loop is CASSPGGAGYEQYF. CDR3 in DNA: TGCGCCAGCAGCCCCGGCGGGGCGGGCTACGAGCAGTACTTC.

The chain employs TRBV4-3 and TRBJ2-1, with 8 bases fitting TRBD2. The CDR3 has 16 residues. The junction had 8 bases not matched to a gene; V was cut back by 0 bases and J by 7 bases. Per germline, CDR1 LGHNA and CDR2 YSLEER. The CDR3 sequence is CASSQDTGTSFNEQFF. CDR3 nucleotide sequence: TGCGCCAGCAGCCAAGATACCGGGACTAGTTTTAATGAGCAGTTCTTC.

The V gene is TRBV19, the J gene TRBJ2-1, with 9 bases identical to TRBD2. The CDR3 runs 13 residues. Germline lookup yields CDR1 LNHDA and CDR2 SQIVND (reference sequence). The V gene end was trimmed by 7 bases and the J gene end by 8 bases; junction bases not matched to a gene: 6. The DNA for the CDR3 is TGTGCCAGTAAGGGTAGCGGGGGCGATGAGCAGTTCTTC. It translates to CASKGSGGDEQFF.

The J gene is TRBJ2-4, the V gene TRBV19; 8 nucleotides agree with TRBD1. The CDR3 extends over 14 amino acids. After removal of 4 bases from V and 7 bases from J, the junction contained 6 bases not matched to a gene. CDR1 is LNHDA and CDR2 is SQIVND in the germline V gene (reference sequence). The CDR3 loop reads CASSTGQGLNIQYF. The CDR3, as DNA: TGTGCCAGTAGTACCGGACAGGGACTGAACATTCAGTACTTC.

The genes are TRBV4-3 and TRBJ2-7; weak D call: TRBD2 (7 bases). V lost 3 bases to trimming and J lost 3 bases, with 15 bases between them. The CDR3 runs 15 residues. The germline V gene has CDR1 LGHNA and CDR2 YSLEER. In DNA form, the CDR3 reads TGCGCCAGCAGCCACGCCTGGGGGGGCCACTACGAGCAGTACTTC. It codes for CASSHAWGGHYEQYF.

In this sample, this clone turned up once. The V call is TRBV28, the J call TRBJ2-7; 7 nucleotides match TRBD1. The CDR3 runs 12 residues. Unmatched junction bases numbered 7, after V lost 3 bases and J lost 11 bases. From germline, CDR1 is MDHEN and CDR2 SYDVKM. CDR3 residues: CASSFRGGQEYF. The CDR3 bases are TGTGCCAGCAGTTTTCGTGGAGGACAGGAGTACTTC.

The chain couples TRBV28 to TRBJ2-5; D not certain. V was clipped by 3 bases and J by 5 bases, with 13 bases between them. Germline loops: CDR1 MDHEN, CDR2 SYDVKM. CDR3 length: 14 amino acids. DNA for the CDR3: TGTGCCAGCAGTTTCGGGTCGGATATGGAGACCCAGTACTTC. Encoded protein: CASSFGSDMETQYF.

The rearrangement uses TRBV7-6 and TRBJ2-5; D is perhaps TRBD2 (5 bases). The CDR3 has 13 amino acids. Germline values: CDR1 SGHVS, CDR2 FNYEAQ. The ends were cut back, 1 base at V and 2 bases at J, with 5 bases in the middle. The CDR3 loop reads CASSLGGQETQYF. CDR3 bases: TGTGCCAGCAGCTTAGGCGGGCAAGAGACCCAGTACTTC.

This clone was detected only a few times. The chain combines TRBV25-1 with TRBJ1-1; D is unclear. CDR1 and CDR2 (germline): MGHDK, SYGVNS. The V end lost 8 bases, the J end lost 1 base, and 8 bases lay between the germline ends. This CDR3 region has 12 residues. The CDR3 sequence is CASRGGNTEAFF. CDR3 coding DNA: TGTGCCAGCCGAGGAGGGAACACTGAAGCTTTCTTT.

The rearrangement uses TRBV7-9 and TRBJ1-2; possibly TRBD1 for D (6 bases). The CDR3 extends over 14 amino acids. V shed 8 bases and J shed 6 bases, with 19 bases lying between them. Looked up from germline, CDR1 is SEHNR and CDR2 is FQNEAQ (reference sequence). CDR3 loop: CASPSGGRNHGYTF. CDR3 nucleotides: TGTGCCAGCCCGTCCGGGGGGCGCAACCATGGCTACACCTTC.

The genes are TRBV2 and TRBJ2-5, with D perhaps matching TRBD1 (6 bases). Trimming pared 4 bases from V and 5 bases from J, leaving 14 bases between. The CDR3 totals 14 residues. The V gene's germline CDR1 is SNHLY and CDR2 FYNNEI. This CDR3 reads CASSVQGYGETQYF. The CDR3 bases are TGTGCCAGCAGTGTTCAGGGGTACGGCGAGACCCAGTACTTC.

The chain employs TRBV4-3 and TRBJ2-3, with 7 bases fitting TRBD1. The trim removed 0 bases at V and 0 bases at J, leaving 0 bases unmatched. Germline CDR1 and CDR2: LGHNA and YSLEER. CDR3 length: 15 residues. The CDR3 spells CASSQETGSTDTQYF. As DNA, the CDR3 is TGCGCCAGCAGCCAAGAGACAGGGAGCACAGATACGCAGTATTTT.

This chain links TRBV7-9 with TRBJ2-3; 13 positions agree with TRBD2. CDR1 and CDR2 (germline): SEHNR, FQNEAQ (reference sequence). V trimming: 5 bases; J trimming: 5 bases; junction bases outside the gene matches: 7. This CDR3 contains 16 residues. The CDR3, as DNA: TGTGCCAGCAGCCCTGGACTAGCGGGGGCGTTAGATACGCAGTATTTT. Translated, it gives CASSPGLAGALDTQYF. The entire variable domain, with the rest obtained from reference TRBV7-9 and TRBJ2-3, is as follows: DTGVSQNPRHKITKRGQNVTFRCDPISEHNRLYWYRQTLGQGPEFLTYFQNEAQLEKSRLLSDRFSAERPKGSFSTLEIQRTEQGDSAMYLCASSPGLAGALDTQYFGPGTRLTVL.

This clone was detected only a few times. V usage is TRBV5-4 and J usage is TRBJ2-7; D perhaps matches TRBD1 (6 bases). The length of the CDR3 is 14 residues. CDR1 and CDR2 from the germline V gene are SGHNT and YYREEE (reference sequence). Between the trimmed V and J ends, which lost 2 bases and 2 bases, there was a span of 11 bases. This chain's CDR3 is CASSFRDTPYEQYF. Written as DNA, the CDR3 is TGTGCCAGCAGCTTCCGGGACACACCCTACGAGCAGTACTTC. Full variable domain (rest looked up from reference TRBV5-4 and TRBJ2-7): ETGVTQSPTHLIKTRGQQVTLRCSSQSGHNTVSWYQQALGQGPQFIFQYYREEENGRGNFPPRFSGLQFPNYSSELNVNALELDDSALYLCASSFRDTPYEQYFGPGTRLTVT.

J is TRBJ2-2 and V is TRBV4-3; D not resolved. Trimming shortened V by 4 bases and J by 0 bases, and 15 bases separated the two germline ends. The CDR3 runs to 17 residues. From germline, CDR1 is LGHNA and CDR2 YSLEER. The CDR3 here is CASSLLLVGANTGELFF. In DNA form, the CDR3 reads TGCGCCAGCAGCCTCCTCCTCGTGGGCGCGAACACCGGGGAGCTGTTTTTT.

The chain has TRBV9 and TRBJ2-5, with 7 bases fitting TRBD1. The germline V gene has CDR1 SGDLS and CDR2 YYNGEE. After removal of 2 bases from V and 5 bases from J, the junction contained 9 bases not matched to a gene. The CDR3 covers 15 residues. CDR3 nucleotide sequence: TGTGCCAGCAGCGTTGACAGGGACCGACTCGAGACCCAGTACTTC. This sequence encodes CASSVDRDRLETQYF.

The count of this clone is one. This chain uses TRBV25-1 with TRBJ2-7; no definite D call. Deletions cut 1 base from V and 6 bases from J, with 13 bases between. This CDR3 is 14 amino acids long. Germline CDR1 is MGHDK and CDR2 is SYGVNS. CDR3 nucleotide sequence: TGTGCCAGCAGTGAATTAAACGGGTTAGGCGAGCAGTACTTC. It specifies CASSELNGLGEQYF.

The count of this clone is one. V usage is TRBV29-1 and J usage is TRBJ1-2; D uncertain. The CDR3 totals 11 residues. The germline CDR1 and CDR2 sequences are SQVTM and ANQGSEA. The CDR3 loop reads CGSGYNYGYTF. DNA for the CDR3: TGCGGTTCAGGATATAACTATGGCTACACCTTC.